The next 28 T cell receptor beta chains were all read from a single sample in a study of cytomegalovirus exposure and HLA in healthy donors. The PCR ran on 60 Vbeta and 13 Jbeta primers. Using immunoSEQ multiplex PCR, the repertoire was profiled, and TCRdb retains in-frame clones only, with some absent. The data contain roughly 200,000 clones, 70% to 75% of them singletons. The sequenced sample consisted of PBMCs. These receptors came from a male donor in good health and CMV-seronegative.

The chain couples TRBV4-1 to TRBJ2-1, with 12 positions matching TRBD2. The CDR3 is 15 residues long. CDR1 MGHRA and CDR2 YSYEKL come from the germline V gene. The trim removed 2 bases at V and 8 bases at J, leaving 4 bases unmatched. Here the CDR3 DNA reads TGCGCCAGCAGCCAATCTAGCGGGAGGGTCGATGAGCAGTTCTTC. Amino acid sequence: CASSQSSGRVDEQFF.

The chain carries TRBV5-4 and TRBJ2-3; D gene unclear. Between the trimmed V and J ends, which lost 1 base and 1 base, there was a span of 4 bases. CDR3 length: 13 residues. The germline CDR1 and CDR2 sequences are SGHNT and YYREEE (reference sequence). CDR3 protein: CASSLIGTDTQYF. CDR3 nucleotides: TGTGCCAGCAGCTTGATAGGCACAGATACGCAGTATTTT.

The V call is TRBV11-2, the J call TRBJ2-1, with TRBD2 as a possible D gene (5 bases). The V end was cut by 3 bases, the J end by 11 bases, with 11 bases between. CDR1 SGHAT and CDR2 FQNNGV come from the germline V gene. The CDR3 extends over 12 amino acids. The CDR3 region has the DNA TGTGCCAGCAGCTTGAGGGCAGAGAAGCAGTTCTTC. Amino acid sequence: CASSLRAEKQFF.

The J gene is TRBJ2-1, the V gene TRBV4-1, with 12 positions matching TRBD2. The CDR3 covers 20 residues. The trim removed 3 bases at V and 6 bases at J, leaving 18 bases unmatched. Germline CDR1 reads MGHRA; CDR2 reads YSYEKL. The CDR3 region has the DNA TGCGCCAGCAGCCATCGACCGGGCACTAGCGGGGGGAAGGATATCAATGAGCAGTTCTTC. Translated, it gives CASSHRPGTSGGKDINEQFF.

The V gene is TRBV30, the J gene TRBJ1-1; D is perhaps TRBD1 (5 bases). Per germline, CDR1 GTSNPN and CDR2 SVGIG (reference sequence). V was pared by 0 bases and J by 5 bases, with 10 bases between. CDR3 length: 13 amino acids. The chain's CDR3 is CAWSVTQGTEAFF. The CDR3 DNA sequence: TGTGCCTGGAGTGTTACTCAGGGAACTGAAGCTTTCTTT. Supplemented by reference TRBV30 and TRBJ1-1, the full variable domain reads SQTIHQWPATLVQPVGSPLSLECTVEGTSNPNLYWYRQAAGRGLQLLFYSVGIGQISSEVPQNLSASRPQDRQFILSSKKLLLSDSGFYLCAWSVTQGTEAFFGQGTRLTVV.

This chain connects TRBV5-1 to TRBJ2-7; no definite D call. Germline CDR1 reads SGHRS; CDR2 reads YFSETQ. Trimming removed 4 bases at V and 3 bases at J, with 17 bases between. The CDR3 contains 15 residues. This CDR3 reads CASSVNPATDYEQYF. As DNA, the CDR3 is TGCGCCAGCAGCGTAAACCCCGCCACTGACTACGAGCAGTACTTC.

The chain links TRBV4-3 to TRBJ1-1; 7 bases match TRBD1. Trimming removed 0 bases from V and 2 bases from J; junction bases left unmatched: 6. Looked up from germline, CDR1 is LGHNA and CDR2 is YSLEER. CDR3 length: 16 residues. In DNA, the CDR3 is TGCGCCAGCAGCCAAGAGGGGAACAGGGGAAACACTGAAGCTTTCTTT. The encoded protein is CASSQEGNRGNTEAFF.

J is TRBJ2-5 and V is TRBV5-1; no reliable D call. Trimming removed 4 bases from V and 1 base from J, with 8 bases in between. The CDR3 consists of 13 residues. Germline loops: CDR1 SGHRS, CDR2 YFSETQ. The CDR3 region has the DNA TGCGCCAGCAGCCCGAGTCCCCAAGAGACCCAGTACTTC. This gives the protein CASSPSPQETQYF.

This clone was detected only once. J is TRBJ2-7 and V is TRBV27; D is uncertain. Germline V gene sequence: CDR1 MNHEY, CDR2 SMNVEV (reference sequence). Trimming left V 6 bases short and J 0 bases short, with 15 bases between. The CDR3 is made up of 15 amino acids. The CDR3: CASRVRAQSSYEQYF. In DNA form, the CDR3 reads TGTGCCAGCAGGGTTCGAGCACAGAGCTCCTACGAGCAGTACTTC.

The J gene is TRBJ2-3, the V gene TRBV5-1; TRBD1 might be the D (5 bases). Germline assignment: CDR1 SGHRS and CDR2 YFSETQ. V was trimmed by 4 bases and J by 2 bases, leaving 11 bases between them. This CDR3 is 14 amino acids long. CDR3: CASSTGHTTDTQYF. The CDR3 DNA is TGCGCCAGCAGCACCGGACACACCACAGATACGCAGTATTTT.

The CDR3 spells CASSGGSGRAWYEQYF. The CDR3 nucleotides are TGTGCCAGCAGTGGAGGTAGCGGGAGGGCCTGGTACGAGCAGTACTTC. The chain uses TRBV6-1 and TRBJ2-7, with 11 positions matching TRBD2. V lost 4 bases to trimming and J lost 4 bases; unmatched junction nucleotides: 9. The germline V gene has CDR1 MNHNS and CDR2 SASEGT. CDR3 size: 16 residues.

The V and J genes are TRBV12-5 and TRBJ1-5; 10 positions agree with TRBD1. Germline V gives CDR1 LGHNT, CDR2 FRNRAP. The CDR3 has 16 residues. The J segment lost 4 bases and the V segment lost 4 bases, leaving 7 bases of the junction unmatched. The CDR3 DNA reads as TGTGCTAGTGGTTCCCGTCGGACAGGGGGGAATCAGCCCCAGCATTTT. It yields the protein CASGSRRTGGNQPQHF.

The chain combines TRBV7-6 with TRBJ2-5, with D uncertain. The CDR3 totals 11 residues. Trimming cost V 5 bases and J 1 base, with 2 bases left between them. Germline CDR1 and CDR2: SGHVS and FNYEAQ. This CDR3 reads CASSRQETQYF. CDR3 nucleotides: TGTGCCAGCAGCCGCCAAGAGACCCAGTACTTC.

The genes are TRBV2 and TRBJ2-3; 10 positions match TRBD2. Looked up from germline, CDR1 is SNHLY and CDR2 is FYNNEI. J was trimmed by 3 bases and V by 9 bases; bases with no gene match: 6. This CDR3 is built from 14 residues. CDR3 amino acids: CARGSGGWTDTQYF. DNA of the CDR3: TGTGCCAGGGGTAGCGGGGGGTGGACAGATACGCAGTATTTT.

This rearrangement joins TRBV6-5 to TRBJ1-6; 10 nucleotides line up with TRBD1. The junction had 3 bases not matched to a gene; V was cut back by 6 bases and J by 10 bases. The CDR3 spans 13 residues. Germline V gives CDR1 MNHEY, CDR2 SVGAGI. CDR3 amino acids: CASRGQGLSPLHF. The CDR3, as DNA: TGTGCCAGCAGGGGACAGGGGTTGTCACCCCTCCACTTT.

The rearrangement uses TRBV4-2 and TRBJ2-2; TRBD2 matches 9 bases. The ends lost 1 base at V and 3 bases at J; junction bases unmatched: 6. The CDR3 runs 17 residues. The V gene's germline CDR1 is LGHNA and CDR2 YNFKEQ. CDR3 sequence reads: CASSQGELAGDTGELFF. CDR3 coding DNA: TGTGCCAGCAGCCAAGGAGAACTAGCGGGTGACACCGGGGAGCTGTTTTTT.

The chain couples TRBV4-1 to TRBJ1-3, with 8 positions matching TRBD1. Germline CDR1 is MGHRA and CDR2 is YSYEKL. The CDR3 loop spans 16 amino acids. Trimming cost V 2 bases and J 4 bases; bases outside gene matches: 7. The CDR3 region has the DNA TGCGCCAGCAGCCAACAGACAGGGGTACCGGGAAACACCATATATTTT. Translated, it gives CASSQQTGVPGNTIYF.

This clone was recorded a few times. This sequence joins TRBV18 and TRBJ1-1; no definite D call. Trimming took 6 bases from V and 0 from J, leaving 17 bases between them. CDR3 size: 16 residues. Germline assignment: CDR1 KGHSH and CDR2 LQKENI. The DNA for the CDR3 is TGTGCCAGCTCCGGCCAGGCCCGGGAAATGAACACTGAAGCTTTCTTT. This gives the protein CASSGQAREMNTEAFF. Based on the CDR3 plus reference TRBV18 and TRBJ1-1, the full variable domain is NAGVMQNPRHLVRRRGQEARLRCSPMKGHSHVYWYRQLPEEGLKFMVYLQKENIIDESGMPKERFSAEFPKEGPSILRIQQVVRGDSAAYFCASSGQAREMNTEAFFGQGTRLTVV.

This chain links TRBV6-5 with TRBJ1-1; possibly TRBD1 for D (6 bases). The CDR3 has 15 amino acids. From germline, CDR1 is MNHEY and CDR2 SVGAGI. Trimming took 6 bases from V and 1 from J, leaving 15 bases between them. The CDR3: CASSRPRTANTEAFF. As DNA, the CDR3 is TGTGCCAGCAGCCGCCCCCGGACAGCGAACACTGAAGCTTTCTTT.

This sequence joins TRBV6-5 and TRBJ1-3, with TRBD1 matching 12 bases. CDR3 size: 14 residues. V gave up 8 bases and J gave up 2 bases; unmatched junction bases: 1. Germline V lookup: CDR1 MNHEY, CDR2 SVGAGI. The chain's CDR3 is CASRDRGPGNTIYF. The DNA for the CDR3 is TGTGCCAGCCGGGACAGGGGGCCTGGAAACACCATATATTTT.

The chain employs TRBV28 and TRBJ2-1, with D tentatively TRBD2 (5 bases). CDR1 is MDHEN and CDR2 is SYDVKM in the germline V gene. The CDR3 runs to 12 residues. V shed 2 bases and J shed 10 bases, with 9 bases lying between them. The CDR3 DNA reads as TGTGCCAGCAGTTTACAAAGGAGGGAGCAGTTCTTC. Residues: CASSLQRREQFF.

As for this clone: Additional DNA sequences in this sample encode the identical CDR3. CDR3 region: CASSLGQASSYSNQPQHF. CDR3 sequence (DNA): TGTGCCAGCAGTTTGGGACAGGCGTCCTCCTATAGCAATCAGCCCCAGCATTTT. This chain joins TRBV28 and TRBJ1-5; 8 nucleotides align to TRBD1. The CDR3 spans 18 residues. The junction had 10 bases not matched to a gene; V was cut back by 3 bases and J by 0 bases. CDR1 MDHEN and CDR2 SYDVKM come from the germline V gene.

The chain uses TRBV19 and TRBJ2-6, with no clear D. The CDR3 sequence is 12 residues long. Germline V gene data show CDR1 as LNHDA and CDR2 as SQIVND (reference sequence). The V gene lost 11 bases and the J gene lost 4 bases, with 9 bases spanning the gap. CDR3 coding DNA: TGTGCCTGCCAGGTGGGGGCCAACGTCCTGACTTTC. Its protein is CACQVGANVLTF.

The V and J genes are TRBV9 and TRBJ2-6; unclear D gene. The CDR3 totals 16 residues. CDR1 is SGDLS, CDR2 YYNGEE, per germline. The V end lost 1 base, the J end lost 1 base, and 9 bases lay between the germline ends. The CDR3: CASSVTSKSGANVLTF. CDR3 in DNA: TGTGCCAGCAGCGTAACCTCTAAGTCTGGGGCCAACGTCCTGACTTTC.

This chain uses TRBV30 with TRBJ1-5; no clear D gene. The CDR3 extends over 14 amino acids. Per the germline V gene, CDR1 is GTSNPN and CDR2 is SVGIG (reference sequence). V shed 2 bases and J shed 10 bases, with 18 bases lying between them. The CDR3 nucleotides read TGTGCCTGGAGTCCCCGGGTGCTGTCTGACCCCCAGCATTTT. This gives the protein CAWSPRVLSDPQHF.

The rearrangement joins TRBV28 to TRBJ1-5; 9 bases are shared with TRBD1. Germline V gene lookup returns CDR1 MDHEN and CDR2 SYDVKM. The CDR3 is made up of 14 amino acids. V trimming: 6 bases; J trimming: 1 base; junction bases outside the gene matches: 1. The CDR3 sequence is CASRQGASNQPQHF. The CDR3 region has the DNA TGTGCCAGCAGACAGGGGGCGAGCAATCAGCCCCAGCATTTT.

The genes are TRBV11-2 and TRBJ2-4; TRBD2 matches at 8 bases. With 1 base clipped from V and 7 bases from J, the junction kept 12 bases outside the gene matches. The CDR3 runs to 17 residues. Germline V gene lookup returns CDR1 SGHAT and CDR2 FQNNGV. CDR3: CASSLVASGRPRNIQYF. Here the CDR3 DNA reads TGTGCCAGCAGCTTAGTGGCTAGCGGGCGACCTAGGAACATTCAGTACTTC. Full variable domain (remainder filled in from reference TRBV11-2 and TRBJ2-4): EAGVAQSPRYKIIEKRQSVAFWCNPISGHATLYWYQQILGQGPKLLIQFQNNGVVDDSQLPKDRFSAERLKGVDSTLKIQPAKLEDSAVYLCASSLVASGRPRNIQYFGAGTRLSVL.

The CDR3 loop is CASSLLAPINNEQFF. CDR3 in DNA: TGTGCCAGCAGCCTACTAGCGCCTATTAACAATGAGCAGTTCTTC. The chain combines TRBV7-9 with TRBJ2-1, with TRBD2 matching over 7 bases. Germline lookup yields CDR1 SEHNR and CDR2 FQNEAQ (reference sequence). The trim removed 5 bases at V and 5 bases at J, leaving 9 bases unmatched. This CDR3 has 15 residues.